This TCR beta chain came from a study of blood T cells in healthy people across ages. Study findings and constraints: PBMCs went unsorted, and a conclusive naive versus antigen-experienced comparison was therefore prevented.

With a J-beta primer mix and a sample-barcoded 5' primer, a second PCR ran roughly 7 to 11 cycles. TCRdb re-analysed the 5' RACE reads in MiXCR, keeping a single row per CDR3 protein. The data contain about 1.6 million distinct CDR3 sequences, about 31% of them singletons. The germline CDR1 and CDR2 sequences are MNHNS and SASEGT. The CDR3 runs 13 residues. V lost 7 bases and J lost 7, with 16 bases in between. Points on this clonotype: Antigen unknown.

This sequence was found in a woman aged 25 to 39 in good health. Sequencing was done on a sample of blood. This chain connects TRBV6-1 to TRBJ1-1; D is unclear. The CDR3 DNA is TGTGCCAGCAAGGTGGGCAGTACGATTGAAGCTTTCTTT. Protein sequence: CASKVGSTIEAFF.